Listed below are T cell receptor beta chains from one sample, sequenced in a study of cytomegalovirus exposure and HLA in healthy donors. Repertoires were generated with immunoSEQ multiplex PCR, while TCRdb's copy carries only in-frame clones and drops some. The sample lists some 170,000 clones, 72% occurring once. Sequenced sample: PBMCs. The receptors stem from a human donor in good health. CDR3s include the opening cysteine and the closing phenylalanine or tryptophan. A D gene is named only where the DNA matches it firmly. Rows give clone size only sometimes, using once, few, many, or a class for an expanded clone.

size | D | J | V | DNA | CDR3
NA | TRBD1 | TRBJ2-1 | TRBV5-1 | TGCGCCAGCAGCTTCTGGGGGAGACCGGGACAGGGGAAGGATGAGCAGTTCTTC | CASSFWGRPGQGKDEQFF
NA | NA | TRBJ2-7 | TRBV5-6 | TGTGCCAGCAGCCCCCGCGGGTATAGGTGGAACGAGCAGTACTTC | CASSPRGYRWNEQYF
NA | NA | TRBJ1-1 | TRBV28 | TGTGCCAGCAGTTTACCTGGAATCAGGGTGAACACTGAAGCTTTCTTT | CASSLPGIRVNTEAFF
NA | TRBD1 | TRBJ1-4 | TRBV6-5 | TGTGCCAGCAGCCGACAGGGGTATGGGGAGGAAAAACTGTTTTTT | CASSRQGYGEEKLFF
NA | NA | TRBJ2-7 | TRBV5-1 | TGCGCCAGCAGCCTAGAGCCTTACGAGCAGTACTTC | CASSLEPYEQYF
NA | NA | TRBJ1-1 | TRBV2 | TGTGCCAGCAGTGAAGGGACACCGATAACCTCGATGAACACTGAAGCTTTCTTT | CASSEGTPITSMNTEAFF
NA | TRBD2 | TRBJ2-5 | TRBV19 | TGTGCCAGTAGGCGTCTAGCGGCAGAAGAGACCCAGTACTTC | CASRRLAAEETQYF
NA | NA | TRBJ1-1 | TRBV30 | TGTGCCTGGAGTGGGGGCGGGGGACTTGGCACTGAAGCTTTCTTT | CAWSGGGGLGTEAFF
NA | TRBD1 | TRBJ1-2 | TRBV6-5 | TGTGCCAGCAGTTACGGGGGACAGGACTATGGCTACACCTTC | CASSYGGQDYGYTF
NA | TRBD1 | TRBJ1-2 | TRBV7-9 | TGTGCCAGCAGCTTAGACGGACAGGGTTCCGGTGGCTACACCTTC | CASSLDGQGSGGYTF
few | NA | TRBJ2-7 | TRBV7-3 | TGTGCCAGCAGCTTTGGGCCTTACTACGAGCAGTACTTC | CASSFGPYYEQYF
NA | NA | TRBJ2-7 | TRBV4-2 | TGTGCCAGCAGCCAGGGAGGACTAAGCGAGCAGTACTTC | CASSQGGLSEQYF
NA | TRBD1 | TRBJ1-4 | TRBV7-9 | TGTGCCAGCAGCTTCGGGACAGGGATTCTGGCTACTAATGAAAAACTGTTTTTT | CASSFGTGILATNEKLFF
NA | TRBD2 | TRBJ2-1 | TRBV5-1 | TGCGCCAGCAGCTACACTAGCGGGGCGAACAATGAGCAGTTCTTC | CASSYTSGANNEQFF
NA | TRBD1 | TRBJ1-3 | TRBV5-1 | TGCGCCAGCAGCGGGACAGGGGCCTTCTCTGGAAACACCATATATTTT | CASSGTGAFSGNTIYF
NA | NA | TRBJ2-3 | TRBV5-4 | TGTGCCAGCAGCTTGGCCGGAGCGGGCCCATCCACAGATACGCAGTATTTT | CASSLAGAGPSTDTQYF
once | TRBD1 | TRBJ1-2 | TRBV7-3 | TGTGCCAGCAGCCAGGGACAGCAGGACGGGGGCTACACCTTC | CASSQGQQDGGYTF
NA | TRBD1 | TRBJ2-5 | TRBV9 | TGTGCCAGCAGCGTAGTTGGACAGGGGGACGAGACCCAGTACTTC | CASSVVGQGDETQYF
NA | NA | TRBJ2-3 | TRBV5-1 | TGCGCCAGCAGCTTGAGGAGGACAGACACAGATACGCAGTATTTT | CASSLRRTDTDTQYF
NA | TRBD2 | TRBJ2-1 | TRBV11-2 | TGTGCCAGCAGCCCAGGACTAGACGGGCAGTTCTTC | CASSPGLDGQFF
NA | NA | TRBJ1-5 | TRBV7-2 | TGTGCCAGCAAAGGAGATGGCAATCAGCCCCAGCATTTT | CASKGDGNQPQHF
NA | TRBD1 | TRBJ2-7 | TRBV2 | TGTGCCAGCAGTGGGGTTTTGACAGGGGGCAACGAGCAGTACTTC | CASSGVLTGGNEQYF
NA | NA | TRBJ2-7 | TRBV4-1 | TGCGCCAGCAGCCAAGCTGTCAGGGAGGCCGAGCAGTACTTC | CASSQAVREAEQYF
NA | TRBD1 | TRBJ1-1 | TRBV7-9 | TGTGCCAGCACCTCACAGGGGACTGAAGCTTTCTTT | CASTSQGTEAFF
NA | NA | TRBJ2-5 | TRBV2 | TGTGCCAGCAATTCAGGGATGGAGACCCAGTACTTC | CASNSGMETQYF
once | NA | TRBJ1-2 | TRBV12-5 | TGTGCTAGTGGCCCGACAGTGACTTCATATGGCTACACCTTC | CASGPTVTSYGYTF
NA | TRBD2 | TRBJ2-3 | TRBV6-4 | TGTGCCAGCAGTGCTAGCGGGGGGGCCACAGATACGCAGTATTTT | CASSASGGATDTQYF
NA | TRBD1 | TRBJ2-7 | TRBV5-4 | TGTGCCAGCAGCTCCCTCGTAGGGGGCTGGTACGAGCAGTACTTC | CASSSLVGGWYEQYF
NA | TRBD2 | TRBJ2-1 | TRBV4-2 | TGTGCCAGCAGCCAAGATCTGGCGGGGGGCACCTACAATGAGCAGTTCTTC | CASSQDLAGGTYNEQFF
NA | NA | TRBJ1-1 | TRBV25-1 | TGTGCCAGCAGTGTGCAGGGCAGATCATGGAACACTGAAGCTTTCTTT | CASSVQGRSWNTEAFF
NA | TRBD1 | TRBJ2-3 | TRBV7-9 | TGTGCCAGCAGCTTAGGGACAGGGCCTCAGACAGATACGCAGTATTTT | CASSLGTGPQTDTQYF
few | NA | TRBJ2-6 | TRBV7-2 | TGTGCCAGCAGTCAGCCTAGGGGGAGCTCTGGGGCCAACGTCCTGACTTTC | CASSQPRGSSGANVLTF
few | NA | TRBJ1-5 | TRBV7-8 | TGTGCCAGCAGCTCTACCGTCAGGGGCTATAGCAATCAGCCCCAGCATTTT | CASSSTVRGYSNQPQHF
NA | NA | TRBJ2-5 | TRBV7-2 | TGTGCCAGCAGCTTAGTTCCCTCACAGGCACAAGAGACCCAGTACTTC | CASSLVPSQAQETQYF
NA | NA | TRBJ1-2 | TRBV2 | TGTGCCAGCAGTGAGCTAAGAGGGAACTATGGCTACACCTTC | CASSELRGNYGYTF
NA | NA | TRBJ1-1 | TRBV29-1 | TGCAGCGCCTCGGGACACCCGAACACTGAAGCTTTCTTT | CSASGHPNTEAFF
NA | NA | TRBJ2-2 | TRBV2 | TGTGCCAGCCGTCGAACAGGGTCCGGGGAGCTGTTTTTT | CASRRTGSGELFF
once | NA | TRBJ2-2 | TRBV27 | TGTGCCAGCAGTTCTAACACCGGGGAGCTGTTTTTT | CASSSNTGELFF
NA | NA | TRBJ1-6 | TRBV30 | TGTGCCTGGGGACTCCTCTCCTATAATTCACCCCTCCACTTT | CAWGLLSYNSPLHF
NA | TRBD2 | TRBJ2-5 | TRBV6-4 | TGTGCCAGCAGTCCCACTAGCGGCCAAGAGACCCAGTACTTC | CASSPTSGQETQYF
once | TRBD1 | TRBJ1-1 | TRBV18 | TGTGCCAGCTCACCATCAGGGGGAGAGACTGAAGCTTTCTTT | CASSPSGGETEAFF